These T cell receptor beta chains were read from a single sample in a study of blood T cell repertoires in COVID-19. Here immunoSEQ multiplex PCR was the method, and the copy in TCRdb shows in-frame clones only, minus some. The sample includes roughly 150,000 clones, over 80% of them seen just once. Material for sequencing was peripheral blood. The receptor set was obtained from an elderly woman with COVID-19, enrolled during active disease. Each CDR3 is given without its conserved first and last residue. The order of the fields is CDR3 length, V gene, J gene, CDR3 protein.

>11|TRBV6-6|TRBJ1-5
ASTTGANQPQH
>10|TRBV5-8|TRBJ2-3
ASGLATDTQY
>12|TRBV5-6|TRBJ1-1
ASSPFVFYSEAF
>10|TRBV19|TRBJ2-1
ASRTGVNEQF
>11|TRBV28|TRBJ2-7
ASNPGGVDEQY
>14|TRBV5-8|TRBJ2-2
ASSWPDRVETGELF
>11|TRBV7-3|TRBJ2-7
ASSLTDGYEQY
>12|TRBV2|TRBJ1-3
ASRTGVAGNTIY
>11|TRBV23-1|TRBJ2-3
ARRRGRKGTQY
>11|TRBV29-1|TRBJ1-2
SVDELLDRGST
>13|TRBV2|TRBJ1-5
ASSEEGTGAQPQH
>13|TRBV28|TRBJ1-4
ASSLRGGGDEKLF
>15|TRBV6-1|TRBJ1-3
ASSEALPGFLGSSIY
>12|TRBV5-1|TRBJ2-3
ASTDPGGTDTQY
>13|TRBV6-2/TRBV6-3|TRBJ2-2
ASSLLIGNTGELF
>12|TRBV19|TRBJ2-3
ASSTSRSTDTQY